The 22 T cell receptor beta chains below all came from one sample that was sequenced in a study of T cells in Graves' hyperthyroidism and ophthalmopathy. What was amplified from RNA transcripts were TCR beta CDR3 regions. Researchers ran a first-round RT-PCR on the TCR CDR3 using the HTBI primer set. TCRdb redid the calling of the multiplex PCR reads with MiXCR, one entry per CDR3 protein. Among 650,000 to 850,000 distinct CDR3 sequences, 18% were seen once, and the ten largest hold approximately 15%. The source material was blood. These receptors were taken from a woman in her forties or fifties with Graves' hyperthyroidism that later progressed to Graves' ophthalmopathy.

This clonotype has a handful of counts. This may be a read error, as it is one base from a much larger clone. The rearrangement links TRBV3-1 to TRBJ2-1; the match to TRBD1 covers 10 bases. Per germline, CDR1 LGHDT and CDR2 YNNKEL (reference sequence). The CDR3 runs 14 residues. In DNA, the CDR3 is TGTGCCAGCAGCCACGGGACAGGGGACCGTGAGCAGCTCTTC. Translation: CASSHGTGDREQLF.

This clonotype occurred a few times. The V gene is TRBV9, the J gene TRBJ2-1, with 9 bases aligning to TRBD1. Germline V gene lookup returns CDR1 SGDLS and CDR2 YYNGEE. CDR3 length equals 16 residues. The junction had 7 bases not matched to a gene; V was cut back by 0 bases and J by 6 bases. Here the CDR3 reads CASSVGGQGVINEQFF. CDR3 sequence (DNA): TGTGCCAGCAGCGTAGGGGGACAGGGAGTCATCAATGAGCAGTTCTTC.

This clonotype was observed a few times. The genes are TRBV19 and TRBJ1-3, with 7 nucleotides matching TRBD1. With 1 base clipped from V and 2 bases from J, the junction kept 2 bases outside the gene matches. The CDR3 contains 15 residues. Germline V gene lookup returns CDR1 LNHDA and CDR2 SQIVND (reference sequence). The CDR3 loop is CASSIGRGPGNTIYF. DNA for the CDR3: TGTGCCAGTAGTATAGGAAGGGGGCCTGGAAACACCATATATTTT.

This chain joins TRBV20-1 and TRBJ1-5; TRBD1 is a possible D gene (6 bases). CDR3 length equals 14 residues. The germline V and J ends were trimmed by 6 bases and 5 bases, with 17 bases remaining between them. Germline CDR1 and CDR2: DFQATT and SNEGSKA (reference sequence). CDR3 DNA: TGCAGTGCAACCCCGGAGGGGGGTTATCAGCCCCAGCATTTT. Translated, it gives CSATPEGGYQPQHF.

CDR3 in amino acids: CASSVPGTANYGYTF. In DNA, the CDR3 is TGCGCCAGCAGCGTACCTGGGACAGCTAACTATGGCTACACCTTC. This chain connects TRBV4-1 to TRBJ1-2; 7 nucleotides align to TRBD1. Germline CDR1 is MGHRA and CDR2 is YSYEKL. The CDR3 extends over 15 amino acids. The ends lost 5 bases at V and 0 bases at J; junction bases unmatched: 6.

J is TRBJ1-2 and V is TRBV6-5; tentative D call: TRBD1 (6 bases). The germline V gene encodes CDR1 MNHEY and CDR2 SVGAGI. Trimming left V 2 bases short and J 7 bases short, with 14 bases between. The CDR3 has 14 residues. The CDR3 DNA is TGTGCCAGCAGTTACCGGGGGGCACCCGGTGGCTACACCTTC. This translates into CASSYRGAPGGYTF.

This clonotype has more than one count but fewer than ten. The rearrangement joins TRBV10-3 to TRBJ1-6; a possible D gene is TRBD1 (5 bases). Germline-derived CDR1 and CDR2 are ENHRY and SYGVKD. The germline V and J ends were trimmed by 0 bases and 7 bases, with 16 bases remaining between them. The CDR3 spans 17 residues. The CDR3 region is CAISESVGYGGNSPLHF. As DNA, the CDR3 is TGTGCCATCAGTGAGTCGGTTGGATACGGGGGAAATTCACCCCTCCACTTT.

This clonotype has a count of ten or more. CDR3 sequence (DNA): TGTGCCAGCAGGACTCGACTAGCGGGGGGCCCCTTGGACGATGAGCAGTTCTTC. Protein product: CASRTRLAGGPLDDEQFF. The chain employs TRBV2 and TRBJ2-1; 13 bases are a match to TRBD2. V lost 6 bases, J lost 8 bases, and 16 bases stayed unmatched. This CDR3 region has 18 residues. The germline V gene has CDR1 SNHLY and CDR2 FYNNEI.

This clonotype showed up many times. Written as DNA, the CDR3 is TGTGCCAGCAGCCTAGGGGGGGGCGTAAACACTGAAGCTTTCTTT. Amino acids: CASSLGGGVNTEAFF. This sequence joins TRBV7-6 and TRBJ1-1; TRBD1 is a possible D gene (6 bases). CDR1 and CDR2 (germline): SGHVS, FNYEAQ. The CDR3 loop spans 15 amino acids. The V end lost 5 bases, the J end lost 2 bases, and 15 bases lay between the germline ends.

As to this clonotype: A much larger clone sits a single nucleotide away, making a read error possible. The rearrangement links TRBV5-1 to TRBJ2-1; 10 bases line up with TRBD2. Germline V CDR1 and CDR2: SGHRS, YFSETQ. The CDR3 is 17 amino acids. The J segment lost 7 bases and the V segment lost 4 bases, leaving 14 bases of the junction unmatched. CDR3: CASSPRAQRGGMNEQFF. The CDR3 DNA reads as TGCGCCAGCAGCCCCCGAGCCCAGCGGGGGGGAATGAATGAGCAGTTCTTC. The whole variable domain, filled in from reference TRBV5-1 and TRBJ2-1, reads KAGVTQTPRYLIKTRGQQVTLSCSPISGHRSVSWYQQTPGQGLQFLFEYFSETQRNKGNFPGRFSGRQFSNSRSEMNVSTLELGDSALYLCASSPRAQRGGMNEQFFGPGTRLTVL.

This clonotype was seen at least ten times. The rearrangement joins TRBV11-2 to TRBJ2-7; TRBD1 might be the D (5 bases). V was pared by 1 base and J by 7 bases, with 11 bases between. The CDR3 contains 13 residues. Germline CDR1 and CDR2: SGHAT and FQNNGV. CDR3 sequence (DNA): TGTGCCAGCAGCTTAGCAGGGCTGGGGGAGCAGTACTTC. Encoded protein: CASSLAGLGEQYF.

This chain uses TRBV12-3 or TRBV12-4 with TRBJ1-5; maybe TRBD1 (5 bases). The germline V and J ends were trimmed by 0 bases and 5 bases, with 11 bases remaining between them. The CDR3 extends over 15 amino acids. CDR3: CASSLAGVSYQPQHF. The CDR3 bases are TGTGCCAGCAGTTTAGCAGGGGTTTCCTATCAGCCCCAGCATTTT.

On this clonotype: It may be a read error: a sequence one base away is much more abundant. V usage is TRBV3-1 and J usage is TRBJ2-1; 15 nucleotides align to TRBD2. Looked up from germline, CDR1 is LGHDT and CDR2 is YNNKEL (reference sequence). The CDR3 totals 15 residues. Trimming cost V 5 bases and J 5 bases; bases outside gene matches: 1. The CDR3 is CASSGTSGGNNEQFF. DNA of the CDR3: TGTGCCAGCAGCGGGACTAGCGGGGGGAACAATGAGCAGTTCTTC.

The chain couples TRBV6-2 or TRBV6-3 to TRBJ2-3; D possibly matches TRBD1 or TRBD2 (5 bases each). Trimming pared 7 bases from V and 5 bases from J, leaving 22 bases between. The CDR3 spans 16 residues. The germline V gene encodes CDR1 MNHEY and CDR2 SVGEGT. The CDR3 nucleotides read TGTGCCAGCACCCACGGAGCGATTGGGGGAAAAGATACGCAGTATTTT. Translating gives CASTHGAIGGKDTQYF.

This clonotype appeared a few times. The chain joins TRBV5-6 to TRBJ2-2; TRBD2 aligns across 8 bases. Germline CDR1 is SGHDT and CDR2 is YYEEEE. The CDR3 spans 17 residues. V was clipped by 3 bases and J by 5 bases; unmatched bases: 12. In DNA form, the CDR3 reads TGTGCCAGCAGCTGGCGGGGGGCAGGGTTAAGGACCGGGGAGCTGTTTTTT. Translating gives CASSWRGAGLRTGELFF.

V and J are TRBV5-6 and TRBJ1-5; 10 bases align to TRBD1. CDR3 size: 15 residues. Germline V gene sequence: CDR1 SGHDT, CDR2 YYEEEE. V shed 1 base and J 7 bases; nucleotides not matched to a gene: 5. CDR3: CASSLLGTGEQPQHF. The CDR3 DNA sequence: TGTGCCAGCAGCTTGCTGGGGACAGGGGAACAGCCCCAGCATTTT.

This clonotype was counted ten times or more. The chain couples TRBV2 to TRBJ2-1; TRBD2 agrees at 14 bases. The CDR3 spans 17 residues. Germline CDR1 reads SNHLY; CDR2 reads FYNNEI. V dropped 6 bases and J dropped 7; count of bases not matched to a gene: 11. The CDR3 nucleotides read TGTGCCAGCAGAACTCCACCCGGGACTAGCGGGGGAAATGAGCAGTTCTTC. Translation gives CASRTPPGTSGGNEQFF. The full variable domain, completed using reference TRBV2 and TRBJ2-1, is EPEVTQTPSHQVTQMGQEVILRCVPISNHLYFYWYRQILGQKVEFLVSFYNNEISEKSEIFDDQFSVERPDGSNFTLKIRSTKLEDSAMYFCASRTPPGTSGGNEQFFGPGTRLTVL.

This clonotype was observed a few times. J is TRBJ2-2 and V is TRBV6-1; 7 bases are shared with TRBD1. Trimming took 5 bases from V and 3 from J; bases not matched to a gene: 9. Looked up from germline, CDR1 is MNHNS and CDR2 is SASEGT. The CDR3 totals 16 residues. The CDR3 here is CASSSRTGFDTGELFF. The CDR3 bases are TGTGCCAGCAGTTCGAGGACAGGCTTCGACACCGGGGAGCTGTTTTTT.

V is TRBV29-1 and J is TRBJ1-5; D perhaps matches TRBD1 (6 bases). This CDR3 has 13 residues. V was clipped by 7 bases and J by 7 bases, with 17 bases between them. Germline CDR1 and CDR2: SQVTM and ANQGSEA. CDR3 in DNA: TGCAGCGCCCACAGGGCTCGAGACCAGCCCCAGCATTTT. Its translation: CSAHRARDQPQHF.

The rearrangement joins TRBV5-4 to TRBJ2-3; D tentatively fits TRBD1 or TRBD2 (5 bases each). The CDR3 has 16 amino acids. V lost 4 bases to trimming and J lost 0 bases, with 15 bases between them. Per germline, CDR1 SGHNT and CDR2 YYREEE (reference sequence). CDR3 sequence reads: CASSPGTAYSTDTQYF. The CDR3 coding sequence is TGTGCCAGCAGCCCGGGGACGGCCTATAGCACAGATACGCAGTATTTT. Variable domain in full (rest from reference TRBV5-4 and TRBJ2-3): ETGVTQSPTHLIKTRGQQVTLRCSSQSGHNTVSWYQQALGQGPQFIFQYYREEENGRGNFPPRFSGLQFPNYSSELNVNALELDDSALYLCASSPGTAYSTDTQYFGPGTRLTVL.

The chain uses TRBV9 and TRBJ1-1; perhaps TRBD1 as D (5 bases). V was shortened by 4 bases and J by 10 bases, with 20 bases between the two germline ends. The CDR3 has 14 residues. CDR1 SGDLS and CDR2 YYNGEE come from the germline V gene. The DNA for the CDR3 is TGTGCCAGCAGCCCCACCAATCAGGGTCGCGGAGCTTTCTTT. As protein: CASSPTNQGRGAFF.

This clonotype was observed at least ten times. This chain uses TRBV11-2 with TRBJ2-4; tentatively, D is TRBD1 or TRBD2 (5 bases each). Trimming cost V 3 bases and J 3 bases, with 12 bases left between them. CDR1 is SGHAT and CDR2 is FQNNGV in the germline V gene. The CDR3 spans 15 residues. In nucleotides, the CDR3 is TGTGCCAGCAGCTTTCCCGGGACGGGCAAAAACATTCAGTACTTC. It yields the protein CASSFPGTGKNIQYF.